This T cell receptor (beta chain) appears in the sequencing data of a study of T cells in Graves' hyperthyroidism and ophthalmopathy. Exclusion followed for patients with uncontrolled infection, other autoimmune disease, pregnancy or lactation. V dropped 0 bases and J dropped 7; count of bases not matched to a gene: 9. Per germline, CDR1 SGHNT and CDR2 YYREEE (reference sequence). The CDR3 is 15 residues long. It was RNA transcripts that yielded the amplified TCR beta CDR3 regions. Using the HTBI primer set, a first-round RT-PCR was run on the TCR CDR3. TCRdb analysed the multiplex PCR reads with MiXCR anew, one entry per CDR3 protein. The sample shows hundreds of thousands of distinct CDR3 sequences, 11% to 15% of them seen only once. This clonotype was seen more than once but under ten times.

The receptor was isolated from a woman in her forties with Graves' hyperthyroidism. Material for sequencing was blood. V is TRBV5-4 and J is TRBJ1-1; 7 bases align to TRBD1. Here the CDR3 DNA reads TGTGCCAGCAGCTTGGTAGGGCAGGGGGTTGGTGAAGCTTTCTTT. This codes for CASSLVGQGVGEAFF.